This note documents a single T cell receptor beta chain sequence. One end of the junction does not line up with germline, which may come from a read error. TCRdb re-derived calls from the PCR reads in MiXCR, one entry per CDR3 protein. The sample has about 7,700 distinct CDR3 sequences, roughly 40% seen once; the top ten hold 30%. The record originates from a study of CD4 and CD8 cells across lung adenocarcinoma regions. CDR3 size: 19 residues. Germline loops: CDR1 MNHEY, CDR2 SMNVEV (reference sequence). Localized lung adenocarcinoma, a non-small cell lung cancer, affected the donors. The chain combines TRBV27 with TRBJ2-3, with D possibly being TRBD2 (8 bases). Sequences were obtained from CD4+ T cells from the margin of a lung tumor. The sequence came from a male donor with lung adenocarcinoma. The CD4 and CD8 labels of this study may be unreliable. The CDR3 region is CASRARGGAGGSGTETQYF. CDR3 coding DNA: TGTGCCAGCAGAGCCAGGGGGGGGGCGGGGGGCTCTGGCACAGAGACCCAGTATTTC.